This TCR beta chain was observed in a study of vaccination and CD4 T cells after COVID-19. Study-wide context: Each post-COVID sample was drawn after diagnosis, and the median interval was roughly 100 days (range 35 to 161).

By share, this clonotype ranks as large. No antigen is known for it. CDR3 length: 16 residues. Germline V CDR1 and CDR2: MNHEY, SVGEGT. V lost 5 bases to trimming and J lost 5 bases; unmatched junction nucleotides: 13. General study points: Spike mono-reactivity was shown by 304 of 307 vaccine-specific clones in convalescent patients.

At the Johns Hopkins FTIC core, DNA taken from cultured CD4+ T cells was sequenced by way of the Oncomine TCR Beta short-read assay. TCRdb re-derived calls from the PCR reads in MiXCR, one entry per CDR3 protein. The repertoire consists of more than 2,500 distinct CDR3 sequences, with 25% to 30% occurring once and the leading ten covering 25% to 30%. Treatment of the sample: approximately 11-day PBMC culture with coronavirus spike peptide pools or control peptides (ViraFEST assay). Dates of positive PCR ran from March to December 2020, before US Alpha, Beta and Delta variants. The sequences come from CD4+ T cells from blood, cultured in vitro, collected after SARS-CoV-2 vaccination. The gene calls are TRBV6-2 or TRBV6-3 and TRBJ2-5, with 8 bases identical to TRBD1. This clonotype was obtained from a human donor who had recovered from COVID-19. CDR3 nucleotides: TGTGCCAGCAGTCGTTACACCGGACAGGGAGCGGAGACCCAGTACTTC. Residues: CASSRYTGQGAETQYF.